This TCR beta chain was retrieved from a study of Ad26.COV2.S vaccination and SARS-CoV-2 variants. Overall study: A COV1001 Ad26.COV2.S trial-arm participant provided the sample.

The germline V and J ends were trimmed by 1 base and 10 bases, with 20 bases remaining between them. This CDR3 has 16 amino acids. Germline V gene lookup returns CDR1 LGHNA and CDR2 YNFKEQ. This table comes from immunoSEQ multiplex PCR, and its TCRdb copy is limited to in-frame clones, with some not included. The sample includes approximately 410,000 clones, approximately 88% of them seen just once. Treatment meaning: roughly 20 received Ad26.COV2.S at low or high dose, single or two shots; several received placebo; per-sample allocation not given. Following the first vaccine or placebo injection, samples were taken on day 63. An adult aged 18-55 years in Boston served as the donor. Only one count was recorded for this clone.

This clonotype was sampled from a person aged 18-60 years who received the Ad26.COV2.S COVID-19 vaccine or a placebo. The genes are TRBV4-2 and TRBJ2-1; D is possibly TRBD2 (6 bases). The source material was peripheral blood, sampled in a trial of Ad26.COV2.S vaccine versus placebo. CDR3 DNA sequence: TGTGCCAGCAGCCAAGTTGCTCGGGACTCAAGCGTAGAGCAGTTCTTC. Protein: CASSQVARDSSVEQFF.